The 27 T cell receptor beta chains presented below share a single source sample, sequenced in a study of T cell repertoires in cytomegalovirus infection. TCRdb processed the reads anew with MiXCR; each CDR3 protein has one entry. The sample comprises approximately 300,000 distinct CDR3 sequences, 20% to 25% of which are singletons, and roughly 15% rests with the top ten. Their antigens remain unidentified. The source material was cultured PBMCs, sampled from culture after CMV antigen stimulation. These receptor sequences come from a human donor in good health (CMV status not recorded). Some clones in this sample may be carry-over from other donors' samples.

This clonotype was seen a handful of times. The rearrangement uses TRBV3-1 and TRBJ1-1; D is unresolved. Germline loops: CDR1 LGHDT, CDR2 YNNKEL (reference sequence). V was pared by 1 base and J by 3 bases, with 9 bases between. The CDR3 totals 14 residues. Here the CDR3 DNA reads TGTGCCAGCAGCCAAGGAAGGTGGGACACTGAAGCTTTCTTT. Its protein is CASSQGRWDTEAFF.

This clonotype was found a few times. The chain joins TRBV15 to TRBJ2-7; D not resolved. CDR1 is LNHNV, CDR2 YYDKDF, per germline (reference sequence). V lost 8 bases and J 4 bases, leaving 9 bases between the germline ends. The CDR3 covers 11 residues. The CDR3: CATANRYEQYF. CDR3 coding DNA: TGTGCCACCGCGAACCGGTACGAGCAGTACTTC.

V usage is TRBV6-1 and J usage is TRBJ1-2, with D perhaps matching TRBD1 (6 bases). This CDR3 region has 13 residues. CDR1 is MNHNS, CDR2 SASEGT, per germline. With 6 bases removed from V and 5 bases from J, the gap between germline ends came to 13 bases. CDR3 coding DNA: TGTGCCAGCAGAATGGACAGTTCATATGGCTACACCTTC. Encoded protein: CASRMDSSYGYTF.

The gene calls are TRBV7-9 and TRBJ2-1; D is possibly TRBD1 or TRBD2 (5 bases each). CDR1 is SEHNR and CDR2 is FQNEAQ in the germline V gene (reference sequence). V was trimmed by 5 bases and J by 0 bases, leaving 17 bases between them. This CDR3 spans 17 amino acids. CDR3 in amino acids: CASSPNLGESSYNEQFF. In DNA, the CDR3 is TGTGCCAGCAGCCCTAACCTAGGGGAGAGCTCCTACAATGAGCAGTTCTTC.

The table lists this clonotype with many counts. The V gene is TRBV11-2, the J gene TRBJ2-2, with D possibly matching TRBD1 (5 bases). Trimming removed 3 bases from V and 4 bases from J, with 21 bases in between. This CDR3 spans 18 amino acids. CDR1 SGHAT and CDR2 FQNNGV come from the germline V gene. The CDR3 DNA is TGTGCCAGCAGCTTCGACAGAACGGCATTTTTGGGCACCGGGGAGCTGTTTTTT. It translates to CASSFDRTAFLGTGELFF.

Written as DNA, the CDR3 is TGTGCCAGCAGATTAAGGGAGTACACTGAAGCTTTCTTT. It translates to CASRLREYTEAFF. This sequence joins TRBV12-3 or TRBV12-4 and TRBJ1-1; D unclear. The CDR3 covers 13 residues. V lost 6 bases and J lost 3, with 11 bases in between.

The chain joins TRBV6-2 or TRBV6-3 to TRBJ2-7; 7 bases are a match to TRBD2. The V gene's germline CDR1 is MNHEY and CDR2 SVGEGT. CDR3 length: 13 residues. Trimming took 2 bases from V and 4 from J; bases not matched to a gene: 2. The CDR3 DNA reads TGTGCCAGCAGTTACGCTAGCGGTTACGAGCAGTACGTC. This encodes CASSYASGYEQYV.

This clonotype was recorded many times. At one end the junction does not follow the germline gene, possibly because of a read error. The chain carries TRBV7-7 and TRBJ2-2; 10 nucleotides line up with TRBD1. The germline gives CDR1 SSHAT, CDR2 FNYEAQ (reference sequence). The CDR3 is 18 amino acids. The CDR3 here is CASSLDPRDRGNTGELFF. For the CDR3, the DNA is TGTGCTAGCAGCTTAGACCCGAGGGACAGGGGAAACACCGGGGAGCTGTTTTTT.

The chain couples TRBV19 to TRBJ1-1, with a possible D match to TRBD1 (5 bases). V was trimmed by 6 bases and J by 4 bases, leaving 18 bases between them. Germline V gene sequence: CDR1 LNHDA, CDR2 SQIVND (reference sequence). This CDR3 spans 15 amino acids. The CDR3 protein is CASSSGSSSSTEAFF. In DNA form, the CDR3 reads TGTGCCAGTAGCTCAGGGTCGTCCTCGAGCACTGAAGCTTTCTTT.

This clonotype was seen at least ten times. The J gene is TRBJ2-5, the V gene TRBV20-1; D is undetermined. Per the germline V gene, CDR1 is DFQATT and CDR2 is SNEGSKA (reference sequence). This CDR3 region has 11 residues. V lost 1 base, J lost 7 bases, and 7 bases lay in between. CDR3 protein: CSARGSATQYF. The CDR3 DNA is TGCAGTGCTAGAGGGTCGGCGACCCAGTACTTC.

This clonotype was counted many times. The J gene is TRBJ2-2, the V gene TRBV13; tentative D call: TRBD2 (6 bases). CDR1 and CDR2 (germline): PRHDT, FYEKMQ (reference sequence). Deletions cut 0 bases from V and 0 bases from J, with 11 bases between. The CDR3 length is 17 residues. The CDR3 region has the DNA TGTGCCAGCAGCTTAGGATCGGGACTTTCGAACACCGGGGAGCTGTTTTTT. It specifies CASSLGSGLSNTGELFF. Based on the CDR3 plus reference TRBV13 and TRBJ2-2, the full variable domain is AAGVIQSPRHLIKEKRETATLKCYPIPRHDTVYWYQQGPGQDPQFLISFYEKMQSDKGSIPDRFSAQQFSDYHSELNMSSLELGDSALYFCASSLGSGLSNTGELFFGEGSRLTVL.

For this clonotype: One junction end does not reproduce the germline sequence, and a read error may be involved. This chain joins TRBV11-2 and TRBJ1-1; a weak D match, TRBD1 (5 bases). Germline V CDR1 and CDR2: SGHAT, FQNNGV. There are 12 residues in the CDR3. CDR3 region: CASSLEEGEAFF. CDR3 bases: TGTGCCAGCAGCCTAGAGGAGGGGGAAGCTTTCTTT. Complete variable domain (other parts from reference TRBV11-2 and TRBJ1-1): EAGVAQSPRYKIIEKRQSVAFWCNPISGHATLYWYQQILGQGPKLLIQFQNNGVVDDSQLPKDRFSAERLKGVDSTLKIQPAKLEDSAVYLCASSLEEGEAFFGQGTRLTVV.

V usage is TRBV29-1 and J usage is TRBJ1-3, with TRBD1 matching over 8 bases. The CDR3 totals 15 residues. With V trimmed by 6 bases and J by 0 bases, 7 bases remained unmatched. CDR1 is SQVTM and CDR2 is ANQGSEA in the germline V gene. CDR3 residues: CSVPTDRGSGNTIYF. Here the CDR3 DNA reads TGCAGCGTCCCTACCGACAGGGGCTCTGGAAACACCATATATTTT. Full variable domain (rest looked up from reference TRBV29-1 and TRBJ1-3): SAVISQKPSRDICQRGTSLTIQCQVDSQVTMMFWYRQQPGQSLTLIATANQGSEATYESGFVIDKFPISRPNLTFSTLTVSNMSPEDSSIYLCSVPTDRGSGNTIYFGEGSWLTVV.

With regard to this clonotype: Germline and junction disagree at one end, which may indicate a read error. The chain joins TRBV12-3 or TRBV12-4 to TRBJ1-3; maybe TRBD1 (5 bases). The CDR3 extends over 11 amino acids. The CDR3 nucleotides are TGTGCCAGCAGTTCATCCGGGACTGCGGATTTT. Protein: CASSSSGTADF.

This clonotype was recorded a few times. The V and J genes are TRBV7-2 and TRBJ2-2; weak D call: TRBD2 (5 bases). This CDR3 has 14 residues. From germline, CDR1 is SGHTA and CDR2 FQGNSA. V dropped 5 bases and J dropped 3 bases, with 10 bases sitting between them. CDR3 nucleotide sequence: TGTGCCAGCAGCGCACGGGGTGACACCGGGGAGCTGTTTTTT. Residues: CASSARGDTGELFF.

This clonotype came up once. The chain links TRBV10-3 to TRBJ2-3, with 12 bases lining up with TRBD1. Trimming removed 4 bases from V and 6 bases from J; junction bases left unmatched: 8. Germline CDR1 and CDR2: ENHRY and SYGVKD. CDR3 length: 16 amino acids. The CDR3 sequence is CAISGTGTGGRDTQYF. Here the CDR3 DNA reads TGTGCCATCAGTGGGACCGGGACAGGGGGCCGGGATACGCAGTATTTT.

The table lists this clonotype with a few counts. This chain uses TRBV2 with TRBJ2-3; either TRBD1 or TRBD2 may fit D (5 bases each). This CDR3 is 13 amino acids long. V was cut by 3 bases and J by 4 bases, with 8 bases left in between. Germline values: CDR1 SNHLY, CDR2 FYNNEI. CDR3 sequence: CASSERGPDTQYF. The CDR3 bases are TGTGCCAGCAGTGAGAGGGGACCAGATACGCAGTATTTT.

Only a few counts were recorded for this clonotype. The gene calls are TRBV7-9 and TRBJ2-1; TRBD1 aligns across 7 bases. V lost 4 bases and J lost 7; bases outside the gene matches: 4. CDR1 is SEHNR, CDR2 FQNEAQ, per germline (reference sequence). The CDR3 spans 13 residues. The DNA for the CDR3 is TGTGCCAGCAGCTCACAGGGGTGGAATGAGCAGTTCTTC. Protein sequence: CASSSQGWNEQFF.

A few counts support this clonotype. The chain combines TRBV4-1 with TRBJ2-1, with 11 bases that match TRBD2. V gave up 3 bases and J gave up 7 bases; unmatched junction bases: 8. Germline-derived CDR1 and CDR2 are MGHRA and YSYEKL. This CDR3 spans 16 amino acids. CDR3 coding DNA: TGCGCCAGCAGCCAGGTAACTAGCGGGAGAAGGAATGAGCAGTTCTTC. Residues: CASSQVTSGRRNEQFF.

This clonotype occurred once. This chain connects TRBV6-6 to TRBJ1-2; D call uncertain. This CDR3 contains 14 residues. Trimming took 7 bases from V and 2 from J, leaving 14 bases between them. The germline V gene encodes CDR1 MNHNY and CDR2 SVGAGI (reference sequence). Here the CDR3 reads CASTSTPENYGYTF. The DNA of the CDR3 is TGTGCCAGCACCTCGACCCCAGAGAACTATGGCTACACCTTC.

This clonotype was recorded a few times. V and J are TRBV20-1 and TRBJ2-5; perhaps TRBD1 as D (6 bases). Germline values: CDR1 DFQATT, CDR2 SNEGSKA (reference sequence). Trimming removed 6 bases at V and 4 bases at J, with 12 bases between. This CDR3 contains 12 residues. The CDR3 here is CSAMLQGETQYF. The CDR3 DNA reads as TGCAGTGCCATGTTACAGGGAGAGACCCAGTACTTC.

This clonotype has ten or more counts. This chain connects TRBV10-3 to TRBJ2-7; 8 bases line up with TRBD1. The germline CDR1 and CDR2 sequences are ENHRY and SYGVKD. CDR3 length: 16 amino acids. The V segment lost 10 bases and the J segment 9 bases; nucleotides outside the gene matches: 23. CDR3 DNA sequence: TGTGCCACCGCCCGTCGTGAGGGACAGGTCCGGGGTTGGCAGTACTTC. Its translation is CATARREGQVRGWQYF.

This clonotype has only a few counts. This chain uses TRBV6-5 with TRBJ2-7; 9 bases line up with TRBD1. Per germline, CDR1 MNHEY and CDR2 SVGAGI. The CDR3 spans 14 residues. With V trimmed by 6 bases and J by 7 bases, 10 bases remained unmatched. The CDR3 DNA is TGTGCCAGCAGGGCCCCCGGACAGGGGATGGAGCAGTACGTC. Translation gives CASRAPGQGMEQYV.

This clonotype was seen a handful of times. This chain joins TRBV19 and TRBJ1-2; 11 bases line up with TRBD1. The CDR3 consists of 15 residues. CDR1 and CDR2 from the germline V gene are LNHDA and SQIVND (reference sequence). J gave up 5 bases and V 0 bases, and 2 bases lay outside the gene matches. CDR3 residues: CASSIDRDRGYGYTF. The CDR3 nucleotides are TGTGCCAGTAGTATAGATCGGGACAGGGGGTATGGCTACACCTTC.

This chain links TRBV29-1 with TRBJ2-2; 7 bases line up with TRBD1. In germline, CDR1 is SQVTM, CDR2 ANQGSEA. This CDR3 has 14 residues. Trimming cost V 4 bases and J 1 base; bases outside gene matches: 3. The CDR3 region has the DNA TGCAGCGTTGGATGGACAGGGAACACCGGGGAGCTGTTTTTT. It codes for CSVGWTGNTGELFF.

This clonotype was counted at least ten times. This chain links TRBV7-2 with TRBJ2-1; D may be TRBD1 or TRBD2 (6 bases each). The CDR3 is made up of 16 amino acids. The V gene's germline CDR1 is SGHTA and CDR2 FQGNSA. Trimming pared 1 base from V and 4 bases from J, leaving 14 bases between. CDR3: CASSLVSGGGYNEQFF. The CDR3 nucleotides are TGTGCCAGCAGCTTAGTTTCCGGGGGCGGGTACAATGAGCAGTTCTTC.

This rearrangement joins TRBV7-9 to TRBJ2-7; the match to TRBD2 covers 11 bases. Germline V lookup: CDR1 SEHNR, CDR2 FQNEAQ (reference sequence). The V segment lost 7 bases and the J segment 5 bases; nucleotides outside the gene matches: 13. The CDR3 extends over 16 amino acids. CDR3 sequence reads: CASTGLAGAVIDEQYF. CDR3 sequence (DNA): TGTGCCAGCACCGGACTAGCGGGTGCTGTCATCGACGAGCAGTACTTC.